One and the same sample provided the 7 T cell receptor beta chains below, sequenced in a study of T cells in Graves' hyperthyroidism and ophthalmopathy. The TCR beta CDR3 regions underwent amplification using RNA transcripts as the source. A set of HTBI primers served as the primers for a first-round RT-PCR of the TCR CDR3. MiXCR, run by TCRdb on the multiplex PCR reads, gives a single entry per CDR3 protein. This sample has a few hundred thousand distinct CDR3 sequences; about 15% occur once, and the top ten carry around 19%. The sample consisted of blood. Receptors were obtained from a woman in her thirties with Graves' ophthalmopathy.

This clonotype came up many times. The J gene is TRBJ1-2, the V gene TRBV28; no clear D. V was clipped by 10 bases and J by 7 bases, with 19 bases between them. CDR1 is MDHEN and CDR2 is SYDVKM in the germline V gene. The CDR3 sequence is 13 residues long. CDR3 bases: TGTGCCACTCTATTCTCAGGTCCCTCTGGCTACACCTTC. As protein: CATLFSGPSGYTF.

This clonotype was counted only a few times. The J gene is TRBJ2-2, the V gene TRBV10-3; 7 nucleotides match TRBD2. CDR3 length: 16 residues. J lost 0 bases, V lost 8 bases, and 9 bases had no gene match. Germline loops: CDR1 ENHRY, CDR2 SYGVKD. The CDR3 spells CAIASGSGANTGELFF. The CDR3 bases are TGTGCCATCGCTTCAGGGAGCGGGGCGAACACCGGGGAGCTGTTTTTT.

This clonotype was recorded a few times. The chain has TRBV11-3 and TRBJ2-1; TRBD2 aligns across 10 bases. Germline V gene lookup returns CDR1 SGHNT and CDR2 YENEEA. CDR3 length: 17 residues. J was trimmed by 7 bases and V by 4 bases; bases with no gene match: 13. CDR3 protein: CASSSKIQRGGGNEQFF. As DNA, the CDR3 is TGTGCCAGCAGCTCCAAAATTCAGCGGGGGGGCGGGAATGAGCAGTTCTTC. The full variable domain, in which reference TRBV11-3 and TRBJ2-1 provide the parts outside the CDR3, is EAGVVQSPRYKIIEKKQPVAFWCNPISGHNTLYWYLQNLGQGPELLIRYENEEAVDDSQLPKDRFSAERLKGVDSTLKIQPAELGDSAVYLCASSSKIQRGGGNEQFFGPGTRLTVL.

This clonotype was observed many times. This sequence joins TRBV6-1 and TRBJ1-2; D is undetermined. This CDR3 spans 13 amino acids. Trimming took off 6 bases at V and 8 bases at J, with 16 bases between the two ends. Per the germline V gene, CDR1 is MNHNS and CDR2 is SASEGT. The CDR3 protein is CASSVTFSEGYTF. The DNA of the CDR3 is TGTGCCAGCAGCGTGACATTCTCAGAAGGCTACACCTTC.

Ten or more counts support this clonotype. The V and J genes are TRBV5-1 and TRBJ2-2, with 9 bases fitting TRBD2. The junction had 8 bases not matched to a gene; V was cut back by 5 bases and J by 3 bases. Germline CDR1 is SGHRS and CDR2 is YFSETQ. The CDR3 spans 16 residues. The CDR3 bases are TGCGCCAGCAGTTTAGTGCTAGCGGGGTACACCGGGGAGCTGTTTTTT. Protein: CASSLVLAGYTGELFF.

This sequence joins TRBV19 and TRBJ1-4; D not resolved. CDR1 is LNHDA, CDR2 SQIVND, per germline (reference sequence). CDR3 length: 14 amino acids. The V gene lost 4 bases and the J gene lost 0 bases, with 6 bases spanning the gap. The CDR3 DNA reads as TGTGCCAGTAGTACACGGGCAACTAATGAAAAACTGTTTTTT. Translated, it gives CASSTRATNEKLFF.

In its sample, this clonotype was seen many times. The chain recombines TRBV28 with TRBJ1-1; 10 bases line up with TRBD1. Germline CDR1 and CDR2: MDHEN and SYDVKM. The CDR3 runs to 19 residues. The J segment lost 6 bases and the V segment lost 4 bases, leaving 20 bases of the junction unmatched. The chain's CDR3 is CASSSYIPRQGARVPEAFF. CDR3 in DNA: TGTGCCAGCAGTTCTTACATACCGAGACAGGGGGCGAGGGTTCCTGAAGCTTTCTTT.